The 8 T cell receptor beta chains below come from one sample, sequenced in a study of shared clonotypes between healthy human individuals. The assay was immunoSEQ multiplex PCR, and TCRdb's table has in-frame clones only and misses some. The repertoire has nearly 2 million clones, approximately 95% of them found once; the top ten carry under 1.5%. As defined, naive CD8 cells were CD45RO-negative and positively selected for CCR7, with terminally differentiated effector memory CD45RA+ cells excluded. Sequencing input: naive CD8+ T cells sorted from blood. The receptor source for this set is a man aged 18 to 35 in good health.

The chain combines TRBV7-9 with TRBJ2-5, with D perhaps being TRBD1 or TRBD2 (5 bases each). Trimming shortened V by 5 bases and J by 6 bases, and 25 bases separated the two germline ends. This CDR3 is built from 17 residues. Germline-derived CDR1 and CDR2 are SEHNR and FQNEAQ (reference sequence). CDR3 in DNA: TGTGCCAGCAGCCCCTGGTATTCCGGGACGGCCAAGCAGACCCAGTACTTC. This translates into CASSPWYSGTAKQTQYF.

This chain links TRBV30 with TRBJ2-1; either TRBD1 or TRBD2 may fit D (6 bases each). The CDR3 is 12 amino acids. CDR1 and CDR2 (germline): GTSNPN, SVGIG (reference sequence). V lost 4 bases and J lost 9, with 13 bases in between. The CDR3 loop is CAWNIGGVEQFF. The CDR3 DNA is TGTGCCTGGAACATCGGGGGCGTTGAGCAGTTCTTC.

As DNA, the CDR3 is TGTGCCAGCAGCTCGACACTGGATAGGACCCAGTACTTC. This codes for CASSSTLDRTQYF. This chain uses TRBV13 with TRBJ2-5; no firm D call. This CDR3 has 13 residues. Per the germline V gene, CDR1 is PRHDT and CDR2 is FYEKMQ (reference sequence). Between the trimmed V and J ends, which lost 4 bases and 7 bases, there was a span of 13 bases.

The rearrangement links TRBV7-9 to TRBJ1-2; the D is unclear. With 0 bases removed from V and 4 bases from J, the gap between germline ends came to 15 bases. The germline V gene has CDR1 SEHNR and CDR2 FQNEAQ (reference sequence). The CDR3 runs 16 residues. The DNA of the CDR3 is TGTGCCAGCAGCTTAGCTCGGGCCACCGCGCCCTATGGCTACACCTTC. Translating gives CASSLARATAPYGYTF.

This chain links TRBV9 with TRBJ2-5, with 7 bases aligning to TRBD2. CDR1 SGDLS and CDR2 YYNGEE come from the germline V gene. The CDR3 is 16 residues long. V dropped 4 bases and J dropped 0; count of bases not matched to a gene: 9. The chain's CDR3 is CASSPLREGYQETQYF. The CDR3 DNA sequence: TGTGCCAGCAGCCCCCTTAGGGAGGGGTACCAAGAGACCCAGTACTTC.

Only one count was recorded for this clone. This chain uses TRBV11-3 with TRBJ2-7; 8 bases fit TRBD1. The germline gives CDR1 SGHNT, CDR2 YENEEA. The V and J ends lost 4 bases and 1 base, in that order; junction bases with no gene match: 6. The CDR3 sequence is 15 residues long. This CDR3 reads CASSYGTGPSYEQYF. The CDR3 DNA reads TGTGCCAGCAGCTACGGGACAGGCCCATCCTACGAGCAGTACTTC.

The chain joins TRBV9 to TRBJ2-1; D is uncertain. The CDR3 runs to 14 residues. V was clipped by 0 bases and J by 5 bases, with 9 bases between them. CDR1 is SGDLS and CDR2 is YYNGEE in the germline V gene. DNA for the CDR3: TGTGCCAGCAGCGTAGCGGGTTGGGACAATGAGCAGTTCTTC. Protein: CASSVAGWDNEQFF.

The chain has TRBV7-9 and TRBJ1-2; tentatively, D is TRBD1 (6 bases). The CDR3 has 15 residues. Looked up from germline, CDR1 is SEHNR and CDR2 is FQNEAQ (reference sequence). Trimming left V 1 base short and J 3 bases short, with 12 bases between. CDR3 sequence (DNA): TGTGCCAGCAGCTTAGAATTGGGACACTACTATGGCTACACCTTC. This gives the protein CASSLELGHYYGYTF.